A few counts support the clone carrying this T cell receptor beta chain. V was trimmed by 5 bases and J by 4 bases, leaving 5 bases between them. In germline, CDR1 is SNHLY, CDR2 FYNNEI. The CDR3 sequence is 11 residues long. Researchers extracted total RNA from unfractionated whole blood. This sample was taken from a study of human T cells and chemical hapten exposure. The library tagged each cDNA molecule with unique molecular identifiers. One entry per CDR3 protein, called by TCRdb with MiXCR from the 5' RACE reads. The sample contains 95,000 to 120,000 distinct CDR3 sequences, roughly a fifth of which appear only once.

V and J are TRBV2 and TRBJ1-2; D remains ambiguous. The sequence came from a human donor in good health. CDR3 in amino acids: CASSTSYGYTF. Written as DNA, the CDR3 is TGTGCCAGCAGTACAAGCTATGGCTACACCTTC.